This T cell receptor (beta chain) was identified in a study of blood T cell repertoires in COVID-19. Study overall: The United States, Italy and Spain were the sources of the acute and convalescent COVID-19 samples.

Clones were read by immunoSEQ multiplex PCR, and TCRdb kept only the in-frame ones, dropping some. The repertoire holds 35,000 to 40,000 clones, with roughly three quarters as singletons. The table lists this clone with a count of one. The CDR3 consists of 15 residues. Germline V lookup: CDR1 SGHTA, CDR2 FQGNSA. V trimming: 3 bases; J trimming: 7 bases; junction bases outside the gene matches: 11. The genes are TRBV7-2 and TRBJ2-7; 8 bases map to TRBD2. Input material: peripheral blood. This sequence was found in a man aged 70 or older with acute or convalescent COVID-19. CDR3 protein: CASSLSTGGGWEQYF. The CDR3 DNA reads as TGTGCCAGCAGCTTGTCAACGGGAGGGGGTTGGGAGCAGTACTTC.